This passage covers 12 T cell receptor beta chains from one sample sequenced in a study of T cell changes during pregnancy in multiple sclerosis (dated by TCRdb to about 2019). Libraries were prepared through the immunoSEQ multiplex PCR assay. TCRdb holds this immuneACCESS table with in-frame rearrangements only. Some clones are missing; in checked studies, unresolved V genes explain under half, and the rest has no known cause. The sample yields tens of thousands of clones; over 85% were counted once. Roughly 0.61% of the sample is taken by the ten largest. The source material was CD4+ T cells from peripheral blood mononuclear cells, sampled in the first trimester of pregnancy. Every receptor here comes from a female donor with multiple sclerosis, enrolled in a pregnancy study.

The rearrangement links TRBV18 to TRBJ1-4; possible D gene TRBD1, 5 bases. Germline V gene data show CDR1 as KGHSH and CDR2 as LQKENI. V was shortened by 3 bases and J by 0 bases, with 11 bases between the two germline ends. The CDR3 runs 16 residues. CDR3 protein: CASSPAGVATNEKLFF. The CDR3 nucleotides read TGTGCCAGCTCACCGGCGGGGGTTGCAACTAATGAAAAACTGTTTTTT.

This clone was seen just once. The chain is built from TRBV5-6 and TRBJ2-1; TRBD2 aligns across 12 bases. This CDR3 is 16 amino acids long. The germline V gene encodes CDR1 SGHDT and CDR2 YYEEEE. The ends lost 2 bases at V and 6 bases at J; junction bases unmatched: 6. The chain's CDR3 is CASSLPGLAGFNEQFF. In nucleotides, the CDR3 is TGTGCCAGCAGCTTACCGGGACTAGCGGGCTTCAATGAGCAGTTCTTC. Supplemented by reference TRBV5-6 and TRBJ2-1, the full variable domain reads DAGVTQSPTHLIKTRGQQVTLRCSPKSGHDTVSWYQQALGQGPQFIFQYYEEEERQRGNFPDRFSGHQFPNYSSELNVNALLLGDSALYLCASSLPGLAGFNEQFFGPGTRLTVL.

The genes are TRBV7-6 and TRBJ1-1; TRBD1 matches at 8 bases. V lost 1 base, J lost 1 base, and 2 bases stayed unmatched. Germline V gene data show CDR1 as SGHVS and CDR2 as FNYEAQ. The CDR3 covers 15 residues. CDR3 nucleotide sequence: TGTGCCAGCAGCTTAGGGACAGGGAGGAACACTGAAGCTTTCTTT. Translation gives CASSLGTGRNTEAFF.

This clone was detected once. The chain carries TRBV4-2 and TRBJ2-2; 8 nucleotides agree with TRBD2. CDR3 length: 16 residues. J lost 3 bases, V lost 2 bases, and 5 bases had no gene match. CDR1 is LGHNA and CDR2 is YNFKEQ in the germline V gene. The CDR3 region has the DNA TGTGCCAGCAGCCAAAACAGCGGGAGAGACACCGGGGAGCTGTTTTTT. Protein product: CASSQNSGRDTGELFF.

This CDR3 is CASSLLSGRGLAGPTGELFF. The CDR3 region has the DNA TGTGCCAGCAGTTTACTATCAGGGCGGGGGCTAGCGGGACCCACCGGGGAGCTGTTTTTT. This sequence joins TRBV27 and TRBJ2-2, with TRBD2 matching 9 bases. From germline, CDR1 is MNHEY and CDR2 SMNVEV (reference sequence). The CDR3 is 20 residues long. The ends lost 2 bases at V and 4 bases at J; junction bases unmatched: 17.

This clone was counted only a few times. DNA of the CDR3: TGCGCCAGCAGCTTGGACACCTCCTACGAGCAGTACTTC. Amino acids: CASSLDTSYEQYF. This chain links TRBV5-1 with TRBJ2-7; D unclear. CDR1 and CDR2 (germline): SGHRS, YFSETQ. V was pared by 0 bases and J by 0 bases, with 4 bases between. The CDR3 covers 13 residues.

The CDR3: CASSKVSPRDRVWETQYF. CDR3 nucleotide sequence: TGTGCCAGCAGCAAAGTTAGTCCCCGGGACAGGGTGTGGGAGACCCAGTACTTC. The chain is built from TRBV21-1 and TRBJ2-5; the table's D gene call, TRBD1, was not cross checked with the DNA. TRBV21-1 is a pseudogene locus. This CDR3 comprises 18 residues.

This chain links TRBV6-5 with TRBJ2-7, with 7 bases matching TRBD2. The CDR3 covers 12 residues. Losses at the gene ends were 3 bases for V and 7 bases for J; bases not matched to a gene: 3. CDR1 is MNHEY and CDR2 is SVGAGI in the germline V gene. CDR3 amino acids: CASSYGEGEQYF. The CDR3 region has the DNA TGTGCCAGCAGTTATGGGGAGGGAGAGCAGTACTTC.

This clone was observed once. The chain links TRBV30 to TRBJ1-5, with a tentative D call TRBD1 (6 bases). CDR1 GTSNPN and CDR2 SVGIG come from the germline V gene (reference sequence). The CDR3 totals 14 residues. V was cut by 3 bases and J by 3 bases, with 12 bases left in between. The chain's CDR3 is CAWRVPGDNQPQHF. CDR3 sequence (DNA): TGTGCCTGGAGGGTACCAGGGGACAATCAGCCCCAGCATTTT. Based on the CDR3 plus reference TRBV30 and TRBJ1-5, the full variable domain is SQTIHQWPATLVQPVGSPLSLECTVEGTSNPNLYWYRQAAGRGLQLLFYSVGIGQISSEVPQNLSASRPQDRQFILSSKKLLLSDSGFYLCAWRVPGDNQPQHFGDGTRLSIL.

The chain links TRBV28 to TRBJ1-5, with a tentative D call TRBD1 (5 bases). Germline CDR1 MDHEN, CDR2 SYDVKM. There are 14 residues in the CDR3. V lost 1 base and J lost 10, with 14 bases in between. The CDR3 region has the DNA TGTGCCAGCAGTTTATCGATGGGACTCCATCCCCAGCATTTT. Amino acids: CASSLSMGLHPQHF.

This clone is classed as medium-sized. This chain joins TRBV6-1 and TRBJ1-1; D call uncertain. Germline CDR1 reads MNHNS; CDR2 reads SASEGT. The V end lost 3 bases, the J end lost 0 bases, and 5 bases lay between the germline ends. The CDR3 has 13 amino acids. CDR3 residues: CASSDRMNTEAFF. The CDR3 region has the DNA TGTGCCAGCAGTGACAGGATGAACACTGAAGCTTTCTTT.

The rearrangement uses TRBV7-8 and TRBJ2-2; possibly TRBD1 for D (5 bases). The CDR3 sequence is 12 residues long. Germline CDR1 is SGHVS and CDR2 is FQNEAQ. With 9 bases removed from V and 5 bases from J, the gap between germline ends came to 10 bases. The CDR3 DNA is TGTGCCAGTAAGAAGGGGACCGGGGAGCTGTTTTTT. Its protein is CASKKGTGELFF.